This T cell receptor beta chain was sequenced in a study of OX40 agonist ivuxolimab in advanced cancers. Study-wide background: Subjects had a mean age of around 60 years, with a range of about 23 to 79; roughly 80% were male.

This clone occurred a few times. Trimming took off 4 bases at V and 5 bases at J, with 15 bases between the two ends. Germline V gives CDR1 MGHRA, CDR2 YSYEKL. The CDR3 consists of 15 residues. This table comes from immunoSEQ multiplex PCR, and its TCRdb copy is limited to in-frame clones, with some not included. This sample has 65,000 to 95,000 clones, with less than 85% found just once. The material was CD4+ or CD8+ T cells sorted from blood, obtained in a trial of the OX40 agonist ivuxolimab. This chain uses TRBV4-1 with TRBJ2-1; D is possibly TRBD1 or TRBD2 (7 bases each). The TCR was taken from an adult with an advanced solid tumor such as melanoma, head and neck, liver or kidney cancer. The CDR3: CASSPQTGRDNEQFF. The DNA of the CDR3 is TGCGCCAGCAGCCCCCAGACAGGGAGGGACAATGAGCAGTTCTTC.